This T cell receptor beta chain was captured by sequencing in a study of identical twins. Study findings and constraints: One should note that invariant MAIT and iNKT cells could partly confound zero-insertion analyses. Twins' surplus sharing was weaker for beta out-of-frame sequences. Insertions ran lower in abundant cord blood beta clonotypes, though not in memory repertoires.

The germline CDR1 and CDR2 sequences are MNHNS and SASEGT. The length of the CDR3 is 14 residues. Trimming cost V 5 bases and J 2 bases, with 10 bases left between them. A universal primer binding site was introduced by template switching. The final cDNA contained unique molecular identifiers. TCRdb used MiXCR to reprocess the 5' RACE reads, holding one entry per CDR3 protein. Here the sample spans approximately 350,000 distinct CDR3 sequences, around 12% being singletons. In the case of this clonotype: The antigen remains unidentified.

This sample also belongs to another study, concerning yellow fever vaccine responses in identical twins.

Sequencing was carried out using CD8+ T cells sorted from blood. V gene TRBV6-1 combines with J gene TRBJ1-5; no reliable D call. The receptor was derived from a woman under 30 in good health. The CDR3 is CASSLTGGNQPQHF. DNA for the CDR3: TGTGCCAGCAGTCTAACGGGCGGCAATCAGCCCCAGCATTTT.